The clone carrying this T cell receptor beta chain was seen only a few times. Its antigen is still unknown. RNA transcripts served as the template for amplifying TCR beta CDR3 regions. During a first-round RT-PCR of the TCR CDR3, the HTBI primer set was used. TCRdb re-called the multiplex PCR reads with MiXCR, one entry per CDR3 protein. Of around 600,000 distinct CDR3 sequences in the sample, more than 14% were seen once. This sample is part of a study of T cells in Graves' hyperthyroidism and ophthalmopathy. Study summary: It was at initial diagnosis, before any treatment, that peripheral blood was collected. Study-wide results and limits: Most expanded thyroid clonotypes above 0.001 also appeared in blood. A 13 V-J model separated ophthalmopathy from stable hyperthyroidism.

Losses at the gene ends were 1 base for V and 1 base for J; bases not matched to a gene: 3. CDR1 is DFQATT, CDR2 SNEGSKA, per germline (reference sequence). The CDR3 is 15 amino acids. Input material: blood. The chain couples TRBV20-1 to TRBJ2-2; 7 bases are a match to TRBD2. This TCR derives from a woman aged 45-60 years with Graves' ophthalmopathy. The CDR3 DNA follows: TGCAGTGCTAGAGGGCTAGCGGTGAACACCGGGGAGCTGTTTTTT. Translation: CSARGLAVNTGELFF.